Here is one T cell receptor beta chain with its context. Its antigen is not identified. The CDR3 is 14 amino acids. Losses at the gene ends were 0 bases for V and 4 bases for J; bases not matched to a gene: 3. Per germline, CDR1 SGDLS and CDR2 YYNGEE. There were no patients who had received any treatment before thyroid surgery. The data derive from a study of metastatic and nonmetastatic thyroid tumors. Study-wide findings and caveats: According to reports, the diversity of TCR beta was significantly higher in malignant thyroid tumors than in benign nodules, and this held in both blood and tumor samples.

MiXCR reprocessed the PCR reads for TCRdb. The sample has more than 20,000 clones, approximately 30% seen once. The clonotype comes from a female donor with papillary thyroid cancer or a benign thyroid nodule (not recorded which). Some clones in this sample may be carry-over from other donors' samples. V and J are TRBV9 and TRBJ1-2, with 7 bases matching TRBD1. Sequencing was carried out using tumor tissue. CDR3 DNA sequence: TGTGCCAGCAGCGTAGATCCAGGGGGCTATGGCTACACCTTC. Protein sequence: CASSVDPGGYGYTF.